This T cell receptor beta chain was obtained from a study of T cells in women clearing cervical HPV infection. The CDR3 sequence is 14 residues long. V shed 7 bases, J shed 6 bases, and the junction held 6 bases outside the gene matches. Worth noting for this clone: The read terminates 3 residues before the CDR3 end, so the remaining end is supplied by the germline J gene.

Clones were sequenced by immunoSEQ multiplex PCR, and TCRdb holds only the in-frame ones, with some missing. This sample's table has more than 25,000 clones. Each participant carried one incident cervical HPV16 infection only. This clonotype was obtained from a woman aged 18-70 years with a cervical HPV16 infection that either progressed to CIN3+ or cleared (not recorded which). The chain couples TRBV12-3 or TRBV12-4 to TRBJ2-3; 11 bases fit TRBD2. The material sequenced was blood buffy coat. This CDR3 is CASTRLAGPDTQYF. The sequenced part of the CDR3 DNA is TGTGCCAGCACCCGACTAGCGGGGCCTGATACG.